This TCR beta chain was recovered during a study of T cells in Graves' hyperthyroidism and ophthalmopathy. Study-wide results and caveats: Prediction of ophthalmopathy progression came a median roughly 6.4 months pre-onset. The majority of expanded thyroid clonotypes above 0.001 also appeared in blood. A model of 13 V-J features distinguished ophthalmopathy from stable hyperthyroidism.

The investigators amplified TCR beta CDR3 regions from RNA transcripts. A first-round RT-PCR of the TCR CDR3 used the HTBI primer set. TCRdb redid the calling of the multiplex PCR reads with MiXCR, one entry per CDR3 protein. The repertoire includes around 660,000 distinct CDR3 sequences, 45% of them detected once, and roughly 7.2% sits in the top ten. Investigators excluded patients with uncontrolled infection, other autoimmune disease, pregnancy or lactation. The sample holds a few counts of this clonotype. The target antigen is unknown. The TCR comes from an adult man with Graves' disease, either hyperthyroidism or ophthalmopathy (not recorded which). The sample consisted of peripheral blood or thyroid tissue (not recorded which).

In DNA form, the CDR3 reads TGTGCCAGCAGATTAGACCCCCTCAGCAATCAGCCCCAGCATTTT. This translates into CASRLDPLSNQPQHF. The rearrangement links TRBV25-1 to TRBJ1-5; D is ambiguous. The germline V gene encodes CDR1 MGHDK and CDR2 SYGVNS. The CDR3 length is 15 residues. Trimming left V 6 bases short and J 1 base short, with 13 bases between.